This TCR beta chain is drawn from a study of T-cell reconstitution after alpha-beta-depleted transplantation in children. Unique molecular identifiers featured in how the TCRbeta library was prepared. One entry per CDR3 protein, called by TCRdb with MiXCR from the PCR reads. The data contain about 980,000 distinct CDR3 sequences, under 30% of them seen just once; the ten biggest clones take up over 25%. Trimming removed 3 bases at V and 5 bases at J, with 10 bases between. The germline CDR1 and CDR2 sequences are SQVTM and ANQGSEA. CDR3 length equals 12 residues. In this sample, this clonotype turned up many times.

The sample in question was PBMCs, mostly from graft donor cells, obtained 360 days after TCRalphabeta/CD19-depleted stem cell transplant. The J gene is TRBJ2-5, the V gene TRBV29-1; no clear D. The receptor was derived from a boy under two years old who had a stem cell transplant for SCID, so the T cells may come from the graft donor. The CDR3: CSVDYKRETQYF. Here the CDR3 DNA reads TGCAGCGTTGATTACAAGAGGGAGACCCAGTACTTC.